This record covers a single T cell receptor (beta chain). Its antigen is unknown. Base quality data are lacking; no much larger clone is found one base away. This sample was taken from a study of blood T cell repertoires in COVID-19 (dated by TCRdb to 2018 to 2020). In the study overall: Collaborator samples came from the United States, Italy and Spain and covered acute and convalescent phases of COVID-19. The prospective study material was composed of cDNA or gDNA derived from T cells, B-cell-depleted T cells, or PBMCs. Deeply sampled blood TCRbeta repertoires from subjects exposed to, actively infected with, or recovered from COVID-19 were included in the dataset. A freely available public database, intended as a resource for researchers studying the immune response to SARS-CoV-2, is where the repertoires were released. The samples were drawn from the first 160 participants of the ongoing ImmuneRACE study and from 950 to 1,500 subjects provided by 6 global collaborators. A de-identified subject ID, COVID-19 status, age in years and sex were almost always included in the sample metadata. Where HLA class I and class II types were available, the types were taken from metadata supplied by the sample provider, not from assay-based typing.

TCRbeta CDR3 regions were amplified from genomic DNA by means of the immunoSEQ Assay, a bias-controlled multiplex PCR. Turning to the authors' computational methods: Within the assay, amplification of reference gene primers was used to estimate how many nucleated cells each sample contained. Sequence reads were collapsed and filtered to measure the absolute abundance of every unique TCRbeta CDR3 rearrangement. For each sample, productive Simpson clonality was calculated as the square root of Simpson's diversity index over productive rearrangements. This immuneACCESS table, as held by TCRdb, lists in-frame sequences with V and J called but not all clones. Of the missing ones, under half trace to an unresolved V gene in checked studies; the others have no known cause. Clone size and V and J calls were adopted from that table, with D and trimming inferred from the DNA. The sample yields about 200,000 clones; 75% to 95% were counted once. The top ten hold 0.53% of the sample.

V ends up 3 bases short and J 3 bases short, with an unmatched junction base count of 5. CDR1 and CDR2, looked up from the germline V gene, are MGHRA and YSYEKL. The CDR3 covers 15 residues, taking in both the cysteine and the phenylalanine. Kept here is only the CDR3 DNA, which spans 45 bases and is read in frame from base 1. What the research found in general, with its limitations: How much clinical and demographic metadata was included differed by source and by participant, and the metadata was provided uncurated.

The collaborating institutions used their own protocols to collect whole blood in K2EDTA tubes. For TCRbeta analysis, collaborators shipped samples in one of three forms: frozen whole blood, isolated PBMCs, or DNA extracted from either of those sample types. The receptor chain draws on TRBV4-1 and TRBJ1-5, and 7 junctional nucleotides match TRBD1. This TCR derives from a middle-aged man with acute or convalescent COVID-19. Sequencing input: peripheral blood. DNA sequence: TGCGCCAGCAGCCAGACAGGGCAGGCCAATCAGCCCCAGCATTTT. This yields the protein CASSQTGQANQPQHF.